The 24 T cell receptor beta chains given below trace back to one sample, sequenced in a study of blood T cells in healthy people across ages. A sample-barcoded 5' primer and a J-beta primer mix were used in a second PCR of about 7 to 12 cycles. TCRdb fed the 5' RACE reads into MiXCR, producing one record per CDR3 protein. Among 1.5 million or so distinct CDR3 sequences, around 42% were seen once, and the ten largest hold approximately 7.9%. The source material was blood. These receptors all stem from a woman under 30 in good health.

The rearrangement joins TRBV28 to TRBJ2-3, with 8 nucleotides matching TRBD1. Germline lookup yields CDR1 MDHEN and CDR2 SYDVKM. The trim removed 7 bases at V and 0 bases at J, leaving 6 bases unmatched. The CDR3 has 15 residues. In DNA form, the CDR3 reads TGTGCCAGCAATGGACAGGGAGACAGCACAGATACGCAGTATTTT. Protein: CASNGQGDSTDTQYF.

The rearrangement uses TRBV6-5 and TRBJ2-5; TRBD1 might be the D (6 bases). V shed 7 bases and J shed 5 bases, with 20 bases lying between them. CDR3 length: 15 residues. The germline V gene has CDR1 MNHEY and CDR2 SVGAGI. The CDR3: CASTQDDRSRETQYF. The CDR3 DNA is TGTGCCAGCACCCAGGACGACAGGAGCCGGGAGACCCAGTACTTC.

CDR3 nucleotide sequence: TGTGCCAGCAGTGTTCCCCTCGATACCACTGAAGCTTTCTTT. Translation gives CASSVPLDTTEAFF. V is TRBV28 and J is TRBJ1-1; D is unclear. The CDR3 has 14 residues. Trimming took 5 bases from V and 4 from J, leaving 14 bases between them. Germline lookup yields CDR1 MDHEN and CDR2 SYDVKM.

This clonotype was seen only once. The chain recombines TRBV4-1 with TRBJ2-3, with a possible D match to TRBD2 (6 bases). Trimming pared 4 bases from V and 1 base from J, leaving 15 bases between. There are 16 residues in the CDR3. In germline, CDR1 is MGHRA, CDR2 YSYEKL. CDR3: CASSPVEGLGTDTQYF. In DNA, the CDR3 is TGCGCCAGCAGCCCGGTGGAGGGGTTGGGCACAGATACGCAGTATTTT.

This clonotype was recorded a few times. This sequence joins TRBV24-1 and TRBJ2-3; TRBD2 might be the D (6 bases). This CDR3 has 15 amino acids. The V gene lost 1 base and the J gene lost 4 bases, with 11 bases spanning the gap. Germline V gives CDR1 KGHDR, CDR2 SFDVKD. CDR3 amino acids: CATSDFGTGADTQYF. The CDR3 nucleotides are TGTGCCACCAGTGATTTTGGGACTGGCGCAGATACGCAGTATTTT.

The table lists this clonotype with a few counts. The chain carries TRBV4-1 and TRBJ2-3, with 8 bases identical to TRBD2. The CDR3 spans 16 residues. V gave up 0 bases and J gave up 2 bases; unmatched junction bases: 4. CDR1 is MGHRA, CDR2 YSYEKL, per germline. This chain's CDR3 is CASSQDSGGYTDTQYF. CDR3 coding DNA: TGCGCCAGCAGCCAAGACTCGGGGGGGTACACAGATACGCAGTATTTT.

The rearrangement uses TRBV4-2 and TRBJ2-4, with D uncertain. This CDR3 has 16 residues. The V end was cut by 11 bases, the J end by 0 bases, with 20 bases between. Germline-derived CDR1 and CDR2 are LGHNA and YNFKEQ. The CDR3 is CAPATANRVAKNIQYF. The CDR3 DNA follows: TGTGCCCCCGCGACGGCCAACCGGGTAGCCAAAAACATTCAGTACTTC.

This clonotype was counted between two and nine times. The chain carries TRBV5-1 and TRBJ1-2; TRBD1 is a possible D gene (6 bases). Trimming cost V 0 bases and J 2 bases, with 11 bases left between them. Per germline, CDR1 SGHRS and CDR2 YFSETQ. The CDR3 loop spans 15 amino acids. The CDR3 DNA reads TGCGCCAGCAGCTTGGTCGGGGGGCGCAACTATGGCTACACCTTC. It is translated as CASSLVGGRNYGYTF.

This rearrangement joins TRBV20-1 to TRBJ1-5; D uncertain. Germline V gene data show CDR1 as DFQATT and CDR2 as SNEGSKA (reference sequence). V lost 0 bases and J lost 0, with 9 bases in between. The CDR3 runs to 15 residues. CDR3 bases: TGCAGTGCTAGAGATGGCGGGATTAGCAATCAGCCCCAGCATTTT. The encoded protein is CSARDGGISNQPQHF.

CDR3 in DNA: TGTGCCAGCAGTGGTCGGGGAGCTAGCACAGATACGCAGTATTTT. Protein sequence: CASSGRGASTDTQYF. The chain joins TRBV2 to TRBJ2-3, with D perhaps TRBD2 (5 bases). Trimming removed 4 bases from V and 0 bases from J, with 11 bases in between. Germline V CDR1 and CDR2: SNHLY, FYNNEI. This CDR3 spans 15 amino acids.

V gene TRBV12-3 or TRBV12-4 combines with J gene TRBJ2-2; 10 bases match TRBD2. V dropped 2 bases and J dropped 5; count of bases not matched to a gene: 8. The CDR3 runs 17 residues. The CDR3 loop reads CASSLRASGSRTGELFF. DNA for the CDR3: TGTGCCAGCAGTTTACGGGCTAGCGGGAGCCGGACCGGGGAGCTGTTTTTT.

There are a few counts of this clonotype. The chain recombines TRBV29-1 with TRBJ1-5, with unresolved D. This CDR3 is built from 11 residues. V dropped 1 base and J dropped 12 bases, with 10 bases sitting between them. Germline lookup yields CDR1 SQVTM and CDR2 ANQGSEA. CDR3 DNA: TGCAGCGTTGAAGCCTATGGGGTCCAGCATTTT. This gives the protein CSVEAYGVQHF.

The rearrangement joins TRBV30 to TRBJ2-3, with 8 positions matching TRBD1. Germline CDR1 and CDR2: GTSNPN and SVGIG (reference sequence). With V trimmed by 2 bases and J by 4 bases, 5 bases remained unmatched. The CDR3 runs 14 residues. The CDR3, as DNA: TGTGCCTGGAGTCGACAGGGGTCGGCAGATACGCAGTATTTT. The encoded protein is CAWSRQGSADTQYF.

This rearrangement joins TRBV5-6 to TRBJ2-7, with TRBD2 as a possible D gene (5 bases). The V gene lost 2 bases and the J gene lost 3 bases, with 9 bases spanning the gap. The germline V gene encodes CDR1 SGHDT and CDR2 YYEEEE. The CDR3 contains 13 residues. The CDR3, as DNA: TGTGCCAGCAGCTTTCCGGCGGGCTACGAGCAGTACTTC. Its protein is CASSFPAGYEQYF.

This clonotype came up a few times. This rearrangement joins TRBV10-3 to TRBJ1-2, with TRBD1 matching over 9 bases. Per the germline V gene, CDR1 is ENHRY and CDR2 is SYGVKD. The CDR3 is 14 residues long. The V gene end was trimmed by 3 bases and the J gene end by 6 bases; junction bases not matched to a gene: 5. CDR3 amino acids: CAISEPGQGNGYTF. The CDR3 bases are TGTGCCATCAGTGAACCGGGACAGGGCAATGGCTACACCTTC.

This clonotype was seen a few times. V and J are TRBV14 and TRBJ2-1; possible D gene TRBD1, 5 bases. The CDR3 is made up of 13 amino acids. V lost 1 base and J 6 bases, leaving 7 bases between the germline ends. The germline gives CDR1 SGHDN, CDR2 FVKESK. This CDR3 is CASSQVTGNEQFF. The CDR3 DNA reads TGTGCCAGCAGCCAAGTCACAGGCAATGAGCAGTTCTTC. Combining the CDR3 with reference TRBV14 and TRBJ2-1 gives the whole variable domain EAGVTQFPSHSVIEKGQTVTLRCDPISGHDNLYWYRRVMGKEIKFLLHFVKESKQDESGMPNNRFLAERTGGTYSTLKVQPAELEDSGVYFCASSQVTGNEQFFGPGTRLTVL.

V is TRBV6-5 and J is TRBJ2-3; weak D call: TRBD2 (5 bases). CDR3 length: 17 residues. Germline-derived CDR1 and CDR2 are MNHEY and SVGAGI. V was shortened by 8 bases and J by 0 bases, with 21 bases between the two germline ends. The CDR3 loop reads CASVRGLSSSSTDTQYF. CDR3 nucleotides: TGTGCCAGCGTTCGAGGACTGTCGTCCAGTAGCACAGATACGCAGTATTTT.

V is TRBV29-1 and J is TRBJ2-3; TRBD2 is a possible D gene (6 bases). Germline assignment: CDR1 SQVTM and CDR2 ANQGSEA. This CDR3 comprises 12 residues. The V and J ends lost 7 bases and 3 bases respectively, with 11 bases between them. The CDR3 DNA reads TGCAGCGGGGGGGTGGGAACAGATACGCAGTATTTT. Its translation: CSGGVGTDTQYF.

This clonotype was seen a few times. This chain links TRBV27 with TRBJ2-4, with TRBD1 identical over 10 bases. Germline values: CDR1 MNHEY, CDR2 SMNVEV (reference sequence). V lost 2 bases to trimming and J lost 4 bases; unmatched junction nucleotides: 2. The length of the CDR3 is 15 residues. CDR3 amino acids: CASSLEGQGKNIQYF. The CDR3 region has the DNA TGTGCCAGCAGTTTAGAGGGACAGGGGAAAAACATTCAGTACTTC.

The genes are TRBV6-5 and TRBJ2-3, with 8 bases aligning to TRBD2. The germline V gene encodes CDR1 MNHEY and CDR2 SVGAGI. Trimming at V came to 2 bases and at J to 6 bases, leaving 10 bases not matched to a gene. The CDR3 totals 16 residues. The CDR3 nucleotides are TGTGCCAGCAGTTACAGCGGGAGTTCTTGGCAGGATACGCAGTATTTT. This translates into CASSYSGSSWQDTQYF.

V usage is TRBV12-3 or TRBV12-4 and J usage is TRBJ2-1; unclear D gene. The J call may be mistaken, given a closer DNA end match to TRBJ2-7. The CDR3 contains 17 residues. In DNA form, the CDR3 reads TGTGCCAGCAGTTCGCCCCAGAGCGTCCCATCCTACAATGAGCAGTACTTC. It encodes CASSSPQSVPSYNEQYF.

The chain employs TRBV5-1 and TRBJ2-5; TRBD2 matches at 7 bases. The V and J ends lost 4 bases and 11 bases, in that order; junction bases with no gene match: 11. CDR1 SGHRS and CDR2 YFSETQ come from the germline V gene. The CDR3 contains 13 residues. The CDR3 region is CASSRRGNNEQYF. Here the CDR3 DNA reads TGCGCCAGCAGCCGGCGGGGGAACAATGAGCAGTACTTC.

The chain joins TRBV7-9 to TRBJ2-7; possible D gene TRBD1, 6 bases. Trimming removed 7 bases at V and 3 bases at J, with 16 bases between. This CDR3 comprises 14 residues. Germline V gene data show CDR1 as SEHNR and CDR2 as FQNEAQ (reference sequence). CDR3 residues: CASNLQGPNYEQYF. CDR3 coding DNA: TGTGCCAGCAACCTTCAGGGGCCAAACTACGAGCAGTACTTC. Filled out from reference TRBV7-9 and TRBJ2-7, the complete variable domain reads DTGVSQNPRHKITKRGQNVTFRCDPISEHNRLYWYRQTLGQGPEFLTYFQNEAQLEKSRLLSDRFSAERPKGSFSTLEIQRTEQGDSAMYLCASNLQGPNYEQYFGPGTRLTVT.

This clonotype was seen repeatedly, ten times or more. The chain is built from TRBV4-1 and TRBJ2-7, with a tentative D call TRBD2 (5 bases). V dropped 1 base and J dropped 5 bases, with 12 bases sitting between them. This CDR3 is 14 amino acids long. Germline loops: CDR1 MGHRA, CDR2 YSYEKL. The CDR3 sequence: CASSQVEGRDEQYF. CDR3 bases: TGCGCCAGCAGCCAAGTAGAGGGAAGGGACGAGCAGTACTTC.